This T cell receptor (beta chain) was documented in a study of T cell responses to AZD1222 COVID-19 vaccine listed by TCRdb under 2021. A note on the overall study: AZD1222 recipients whose second dose came at about 4 weeks and those whose second dose came at about 12 weeks were combined into one group, since spike-specific TCR depth and breadth did not differ between the two schedules. A total of 233 trial participants underwent TCR sequencing, of whom around 200 received two doses of AZD1222 and around 25 received two doses of the MenACWY control vaccine. Enrollment into the trials was organized by age into subgroups of 18-55, 56-69 and 70-plus years, and those subgroups contained approximately 150, 30 and 60 TCR-sequenced participants, respectively.

The germline V gene specifies SGHAT as CDR1 and FQNNGV as CDR2. Germline trimming amounts to 6 bases on V and 9 bases on J, with 11 as the count of junction bases outside the gene matches. Inclusive of the bounding cysteine and phenylalanine, the CDR3 is 15 residues long. The retained sequence is limited to the CDR3, 45 bases, with the frame set at the first base. The CDR3 regions of human TCRbeta chains were analyzed by immunosequencing. On the study's bioinformatics: TCRs in the repertoires were compared against a reference library of SARS-CoV-2-specific TCRs that had been generated with the MIRA antigen-specificity platform. Breadth was defined as the fraction of unique TCRs that were SARS-CoV-2-associated, and depth was defined as the fraction of total T cells that were SARS-CoV-2-associated. Using the MIRA data, each spike-specific TCR was mapped to the spike region that the TCR reacts to and placed in a CD4 or CD8 class. Log10-transformed breadth and depth values were compared by one-way ANOVA with Sidak's multiple comparisons tests. Imported from immuneACCESS, the table was reduced by TCRdb to in-frame sequences with V and J called. These copies leave out some clones; in studies compared against another copy, an unresolved V gene accounts for under half, and the cause of the remainder is not known. V and J calls and clone size are given by that table; D and trimming were obtained from the DNA. This sample comprises more than 95,000 clones, 88% of them detected only once. The ten largest clonotypes hold about 9.1% of the sample.

Broader findings and caveats from the paper: Because no day 14 peak-response samples were available, repertoires were characterized only after the peak T cell response. In the small 56-69-year group, the increase in depth fell short of significance, most likely because of low power. Nearly half of unique spike-specific TCRs reportedly recognized epitopes outside regions mutated in the B.1.351 and B.1.1.7 variants. Participants were mostly white British and included more females than males, and it was suggested by the authors that clonal diversity may have been underestimated. CD4 TCRs associated with the vaccine covered the entire spike protein, and the dominant responses were in regions 160-218 and 743-854. Only 5 to 7 AZD1222 recipients were SARS-CoV-2 seropositive at baseline, limiting conclusions about previously exposed vaccinees. After two AZD1222 doses, spike-specific TCR breadth and depth were significantly higher than at day 0 and than in MenACWY recipients.

Points on this clone: Its recognized antigen is unknown. No base quality values were provided; no much bigger clone lies one nucleotide off.

The time point label corresponds to: baseline before first vaccination. Vaccinee samples were obtained from the UK trials COV001 and COV002, which included a single-blind randomized controlled phase 2/3 trial of AZD1222 (ChAdOx1 nCoV-19) in healthy adults. For TCRbeta chain sequencing, PBMC samples were collected from trial participants at day 0 and at day 28 after the second dose. Recombination linked TRBV11-2 to TRBJ2-4; 10 bases in the middle match TRBD1. The sequencing used peripheral blood, collected on day 0 of AZD1222 vaccination. This TCR came from an adult in good health. The DNA sequence follows: TGTGCCAGCAGACCTACCGGGACAGGGGTCCCCATTCAGTACTTC. Translation gives CASRPTGTGVPIQYF. The reference TRBV11-2 and TRBJ2-4 proteins fill in what lies around the CDR3, so the full variable domain reads EAGVAQSPRYKIIEKRQSVAFWCNPISGHATLYWYQQILGQGPKLLIQFQNNGVVDDSQLPKDRFSAERLKGVDSTLKIQPAKLEDSAVYLCASRPTGTGVPIQYFGAGTRLSVL.